The clone carrying this TCR beta chain occurred a few times. This sample was taken from a study of T-cell memory formation after mild COVID-19. UMIs and sample barcodes were carried by the TCR alpha and TCR beta cDNA libraries that 5'RACE produced using constant-segment primers. MiXCR, applied by TCRdb to the 5' RACE reads, yields one record per CDR3 protein. The profile shows 530,000 or so distinct CDR3 sequences, 17% of them singletons. V lost 0 bases and J lost 5, with 7 bases in between. CDR1 is MNHEY, CDR2 SMNVEV, per germline (reference sequence). The CDR3 spans 14 residues. The chain is built from TRBV27 and TRBJ2-2, with D possibly matching TRBD2 (5 bases). The sequenced material came from PBMCs or a T cell subset sorted from them (not recorded which). This TCR was sampled from an adult woman who had mild COVID-19 (a few samples of this study predate the infection). Cell type and time point are not known. The CDR3 DNA sequence: TGTGCCAGCAGTTTATCGAGGGTAACCGGGGAGCTGTTTTTT. Amino acid sequence: CASSLSRVTGELFF.